There are many counts of the clone carrying this T cell receptor beta chain. V lost 2 bases, J lost 1 base, and 9 bases lay in between. Germline V gene lookup returns CDR1 SGHRS and CDR2 YFSETQ. The CDR3 is 15 residues long. The entry originates in a study of T-cell reconstitution after alpha-beta-depleted transplantation in children. It was with unique molecular identifiers that the TCRbeta library was prepared. In TCRdb, the PCR reads were re-called with MiXCR into one record per CDR3 protein. The sample yields 150,000 to 250,000 distinct CDR3 sequences, 14% to 15% seen once. The TCR sequence derives from a human donor who donated a stem cell graft to a child with acute lymphoblastic leukemia. The sequencing used PBMCs from the stem cell graft donor, collected from the stem cell graft. V is TRBV5-1 and J is TRBJ2-2; D remains unclear. This CDR3 is CASSFGPGNTGELFF. In DNA form, the CDR3 reads TGCGCCAGCAGCTTTGGCCCCGGGAACACCGGGGAGCTGTTTTTT.